Shown below are 15 T cell receptor beta chains from a single sample sequenced in a study of blood T cell repertoires in COVID-19. The assay was immunoSEQ multiplex PCR, and TCRdb's table has in-frame clones only and misses some. The table lists about 260,000 clones, 88% of them singletons. The sample comprised peripheral blood. The receptors stem from a woman aged 70-85 years with COVID-19, enrolled during active disease.

This clone has a single count. The chain uses TRBV6-5 and TRBJ2-7, with 8 bases that match TRBD1. Germline assignment: CDR1 MNHEY and CDR2 SVGAGI. J lost 0 bases, V lost 6 bases, and 4 bases had no gene match. This CDR3 contains 14 residues. CDR3 bases: TGTGCCAGCAGAACCGACAGGGGCTCCTACGAGCAGTACTTC. It is translated as CASRTDRGSYEQYF.

This clone has just a few counts. The V gene is TRBV4-3, the J gene TRBJ1-2; 9 bases are a match to TRBD1. Germline values: CDR1 LGHNA, CDR2 YSLEER. CDR3 size: 14 residues. V dropped 4 bases and J dropped 3; count of bases not matched to a gene: 3. CDR3 sequence (DNA): TGCGCCAGCAGCCCCCGGACAGGGGACTATGGCTACACCTTC. This translates into CASSPRTGDYGYTF.

This rearrangement joins TRBV6-5 to TRBJ1-1, with TRBD1 as a possible D gene (6 bases). The CDR3 length is 15 residues. V gave up 4 bases and J gave up 7 bases, with 19 bases separating them. Per germline, CDR1 MNHEY and CDR2 SVGAGI. The CDR3 nucleotides are TGTGCCAGCAGTTTAACCGGAAGACAGGCTAATGAAGCTTTCTTT. It is translated as CASSLTGRQANEAFF.

This chain uses TRBV5-5 with TRBJ1-2; 7 positions match TRBD1. This CDR3 has 16 amino acids. V shed 3 bases, J shed 6 bases, and the junction held 14 bases outside the gene matches. CDR1 SGHKS and CDR2 YYEKEE come from the germline V gene (reference sequence). CDR3 sequence reads: CASSSANLQGRNGYTF. As DNA, the CDR3 is TGTGCCAGCAGCTCAGCTAACCTACAGGGGCGGAATGGCTACACCTTC.

This chain joins TRBV25-1 and TRBJ2-1, with TRBD2 identical over 9 bases. Unmatched junction bases numbered 1, after V lost 4 bases and J lost 0 bases. The CDR3 has 15 amino acids. The germline gives CDR1 MGHDK, CDR2 SYGVNS. As DNA, the CDR3 is TGTGCCAGCAGTGGTAGCGGGAGCTCCTACAATGAGCAGTTCTTC. This encodes CASSGSGSSYNEQFF.

V usage is TRBV6-6 and J usage is TRBJ1-1; TRBD1 agrees at 9 bases. CDR3 length: 14 residues. Looked up from germline, CDR1 is MNHNY and CDR2 is SVGAGI (reference sequence). The V gene end was trimmed by 9 bases and the J gene end by 6 bases; junction bases not matched to a gene: 11. CDR3 region: CASKQGAVVAEAFF. The CDR3 DNA is TGTGCCAGTAAACAGGGGGCGGTGGTCGCTGAAGCTTTCTTT.

The CDR3 protein is CASSAYRDRGNNEQFF. The DNA of the CDR3 is TGTGCCAGCAGCGCCTATAGAGACAGGGGCAACAATGAGCAGTTCTTC. The gene calls are TRBV7-8 and TRBJ2-1; TRBD1 aligns across 8 bases. Germline V gene data show CDR1 as SGHVS and CDR2 as FQNEAQ. V was clipped by 5 bases and J by 5 bases; unmatched bases: 11. CDR3 length: 16 residues.

The chain employs TRBV12-3 or TRBV12-4 and TRBJ2-7; D unresolved. The CDR3 has 13 residues. Trimming took off 8 bases at V and 4 bases at J, with 15 bases between the two ends. As DNA, the CDR3 is TGTGCCAGCGCCATTCTAGGCAGTTACGAGCAGTACTTC. It specifies CASAILGSYEQYF.

The chain is built from TRBV18 and TRBJ2-1; 9 nucleotides align to TRBD2. V gave up 3 bases and J gave up 7 bases; unmatched junction bases: 13. CDR3 length: 17 amino acids. Looked up from germline, CDR1 is KGHSH and CDR2 is LQKENI. CDR3 amino acids: CASSPPALAGGGNEQFF. Here the CDR3 DNA reads TGTGCCAGCTCACCCCCCGCCCTGGCGGGAGGGGGGAATGAGCAGTTCTTC.

The chain employs TRBV10-3 and TRBJ1-1; 8 bases line up with TRBD1. The CDR3 loop spans 13 amino acids. Germline CDR1 and CDR2: ENHRY and SYGVKD. J was trimmed by 4 bases and V by 6 bases; bases with no gene match: 4. The chain's CDR3 is CAISEDRATEAFF. The CDR3 DNA reads as TGTGCCATCAGCGAGGACAGGGCCACTGAAGCTTTCTTT.

The V and J genes are TRBV24-1 and TRBJ2-2; TRBD1 matches at 9 bases. This CDR3 region has 17 residues. Germline-derived CDR1 and CDR2 are KGHDR and SFDVKD. V shed 7 bases and J 1 base; nucleotides not matched to a gene: 9. The CDR3 region is CATRAGQGVVNTGELFF. The CDR3 DNA sequence: TGTGCCACCAGGGCGGGACAGGGAGTCGTGAACACCGGGGAGCTGTTTTTT.

The chain uses TRBV19 and TRBJ1-1, with D possibly matching TRBD1 (6 bases). Germline assignment: CDR1 LNHDA and CDR2 SQIVND (reference sequence). The CDR3 covers 13 residues. V was cut by 7 bases and J by 3 bases, with 12 bases left in between. CDR3 nucleotide sequence: TGTGCCAGTACTACAGGGTGGGACACTGAAGCTTTCTTT. This encodes CASTTGWDTEAFF.

As concerns this clone: The junction does not match germline at one end; this may be a read error. V gene TRBV5-1 combines with J gene TRBJ2-1; TRBD2 matches 16 bases. Germline CDR1 and CDR2: SGHRS and YFSETQ. The CDR3 contains 15 residues. Here the CDR3 reads CASSSTGTSGRALIF. CDR3 coding DNA: TGCGCCAGCAGCTCAACCGGGACTAGCGGGAGGGCCTTAATCTTC.

This rearrangement joins TRBV19 to TRBJ2-5; 8 positions match TRBD1. Germline V CDR1 and CDR2: LNHDA, SQIVND (reference sequence). The CDR3 length is 15 residues. After removal of 9 bases from V and 3 bases from J, the junction contained 12 bases not matched to a gene. CDR3 protein: CASSYLRQGKETQYF. The CDR3 bases are TGTGCCAGCTCATACCTCAGACAGGGGAAAGAGACCCAGTACTTC.

V is TRBV15 and J is TRBJ1-5, with TRBD1 matching 8 bases. Losses at the gene ends were 2 bases for V and 4 bases for J; bases not matched to a gene: 7. Germline CDR1 and CDR2: LNHNV and YYDKDF (reference sequence). The CDR3 length is 16 residues. The CDR3 nucleotides are TGTGCCACCAGCAGACCAACAGGGGGAAGAAATCAGCCCCAGCATTTT. Protein: CATSRPTGGRNQPQHF. Based on the CDR3 plus reference TRBV15 and TRBJ1-5, the full variable domain is DAMVIQNPRYQVTQFGKPVTLSCSQTLNHNVMYWYQQKSSQAPKLLFHYYDKDFNNEADTPDNFQSRRPNTSFCFLDIRSPGLGDTAMYLCATSRPTGGRNQPQHFGDGTRLSIL.